Shown below are 25 T cell receptor beta chains from a single sample sequenced in a study of T cell changes during pregnancy in multiple sclerosis. TCRdb's table, derived via immunoSEQ multiplex PCR, lists solely in-frame clones and lacks some. The profile shows fewer than 40,000 clones, over 80% of them singletons. The sample here was CD8+ T cells from peripheral blood mononuclear cells, taken in the first trimester of pregnancy. These receptor sequences come from a female donor with multiple sclerosis, enrolled in a pregnancy study.

This clone was picked up many times. The V and J genes are TRBV27 and TRBJ2-7, with a tentative D call TRBD2 (6 bases). This CDR3 has 13 amino acids. Germline assignment: CDR1 MNHEY and CDR2 SMNVEV (reference sequence). Deletions cut 2 bases from V and 3 bases from J, with 8 bases between. CDR3 in DNA: TGTGCCAGCAGTTTACGACTAGGCTACGAGCAGTACTTC. Encoded protein: CASSLRLGYEQYF.

The chain couples TRBV27 to TRBJ2-4; unclear D gene. The CDR3 covers 13 residues. Germline V gene lookup returns CDR1 MNHEY and CDR2 SMNVEV (reference sequence). Deletions cut 2 bases from V and 4 bases from J, with 6 bases between. CDR3: CASSLGPKNIQYF. The DNA of the CDR3 is TGTGCCAGCAGTTTAGGCCCGAAAAACATTCAGTACTTC.

This clone was detected only once. The V gene is TRBV6-1, the J gene TRBJ2-1; D perhaps matches TRBD1 (6 bases). Deletions cut 5 bases from V and 5 bases from J, with 10 bases between. Germline V lookup: CDR1 MNHNS, CDR2 SASEGT. CDR3 length: 13 amino acids. This chain's CDR3 is CASSPDSHNEQFF. CDR3 bases: TGTGCCAGCAGTCCGGACAGCCACAATGAGCAGTTCTTC.

This sequence joins TRBV6-5 and TRBJ2-1, with D tentatively TRBD2 (5 bases). Trimming shortened V by 6 bases and J by 9 bases, and 12 bases separated the two germline ends. The CDR3 extends over 12 amino acids. Germline V gene data show CDR1 as MNHEY and CDR2 as SVGAGI. CDR3 protein: CASRTSGSEQFF. The CDR3 region has the DNA TGTGCCAGCAGAACTAGTGGGAGTGAGCAGTTCTTC.

V gene TRBV7-2 combines with J gene TRBJ1-2; D is ambiguous. V was trimmed by 4 bases and J by 6 bases, leaving 15 bases between them. CDR3 size: 14 residues. Germline V gene lookup returns CDR1 SGHTA and CDR2 FQGNSA. The CDR3 sequence: CASSSMISGNGYTF. In nucleotides, the CDR3 is TGTGCCAGCAGCTCAATGATTTCGGGAAATGGCTACACCTTC.

CDR3 sequence reads: CASSLINTGELFF. Here the CDR3 DNA reads TGTGCCAGCTCACTAATAAACACCGGGGAGCTGTTTTTT. The chain is built from TRBV18 and TRBJ2-2, with D hard to call. Germline-derived CDR1 and CDR2 are KGHSH and LQKENI. V lost 4 bases, J lost 2 bases, and 5 bases lay in between. The CDR3 has 13 amino acids.

With respect to this clone: The sample contains more than one DNA sequence encoding this CDR3. This chain links TRBV9 with TRBJ1-1; maybe TRBD1 (6 bases). Trimming removed 0 bases from V and 4 bases from J, with 10 bases in between. The CDR3 runs to 14 residues. From germline, CDR1 is SGDLS and CDR2 YYNGEE. This chain's CDR3 is CASSVARGGTEAFF. In DNA, the CDR3 is TGTGCCAGCAGCGTAGCGAGGGGGGGCACTGAAGCTTTCTTT.

J is TRBJ2-5 and V is TRBV4-1, with TRBD2 matching over 10 bases. The germline gives CDR1 MGHRA, CDR2 YSYEKL. V was clipped by 1 base and J by 2 bases; unmatched bases: 1. CDR3 length equals 15 residues. The CDR3 region has the DNA TGCGCCAGCAGCCAAGCAGCGGGGGGGCAAGAGACCCAGTACTTC. It encodes CASSQAAGGQETQYF.

V is TRBV27 and J is TRBJ2-5; possibly TRBD1 for D (6 bases). The CDR3 totals 13 residues. The V and J ends lost 4 bases and 1 base respectively, with 7 bases between them. CDR1 and CDR2 (germline): MNHEY, SMNVEV (reference sequence). The CDR3 loop reads CASSSDSQETQYF. In nucleotides, the CDR3 is TGTGCCAGCAGTTCGGACAGCCAAGAGACCCAGTACTTC.

The rearrangement uses TRBV6-1 and TRBJ2-7; D is possibly TRBD2 (5 bases). This CDR3 has 17 residues. Looked up from germline, CDR1 is MNHNS and CDR2 is SASEGT. V was trimmed by 1 base and J by 0 bases, leaving 16 bases between them. CDR3 in amino acids: CASSEVPAYGSSYEQYF. The CDR3 DNA follows: TGTGCCAGCAGTGAAGTACCAGCCTATGGGAGCTCCTACGAGCAGTACTTC.

The V and J genes are TRBV11-3 and TRBJ2-2; no definite D call. The CDR3 is 14 amino acids. Trimming pared 0 bases from V and 6 bases from J, leaving 8 bases between. Germline CDR1 is SGHNT and CDR2 is YENEEA. CDR3: CASSLDGSAGELFF. Here the CDR3 DNA reads TGTGCCAGCAGCTTAGACGGGTCGGCCGGGGAGCTGTTTTTT.

The chain couples TRBV27 to TRBJ2-7; no clear D gene. V was clipped by 5 bases and J by 2 bases, with 16 bases between them. This CDR3 is built from 15 residues. Germline CDR1 MNHEY, CDR2 SMNVEV (reference sequence). The CDR3 DNA is TGTGCCAGCAGTGAGCGAACCGCGGCGACCTACGAGCAGTACTTC. It specifies CASSERTAATYEQYF.

This clone was found a few times. The chain uses TRBV7-8 and TRBJ1-2, with a possible D match to TRBD1 (5 bases). Germline V gene data show CDR1 as SGHVS and CDR2 as FQNEAQ. Trimming stripped 6 bases from V and 7 bases from J, with 18 bases between. CDR3 length equals 14 residues. CDR3 DNA: TGTGCCAGCAGTAAGGGAGGGGTCCTCCCTGGCTACACCTTC. Protein product: CASSKGGVLPGYTF.

The chain combines TRBV7-6 with TRBJ2-1; D is perhaps TRBD1 (5 bases). Germline CDR1 is SGHVS and CDR2 is FNYEAQ. This CDR3 spans 16 amino acids. With 5 bases removed from V and 8 bases from J, the gap between germline ends came to 22 bases. The chain's CDR3 is CASSHLSAQGFDEQFF. The CDR3 DNA follows: TGTGCCAGCAGCCACCTGTCGGCCCAGGGTTTCGATGAGCAGTTCTTC.

The J gene is TRBJ1-3, the V gene TRBV25-1, with 7 bases matching TRBD1. The CDR3 is 15 amino acids. J lost 1 base, V lost 7 bases, and 7 bases had no gene match. CDR1 is MGHDK, CDR2 SYGVNS, per germline. CDR3 sequence: CASTRDSGSGNTIYF. The CDR3, as DNA: TGTGCCAGCACCCGGGACAGTGGGTCTGGAAACACCATATATTTT.

This clone was seen once. This sequence joins TRBV10-3 and TRBJ2-3; 7 nucleotides agree with TRBD1. The length of the CDR3 is 15 residues. Germline values: CDR1 ENHRY, CDR2 SYGVKD. Germline trimming cut 2 bases from V and 2 bases from J; bases unmatched to any gene: 4. The CDR3 protein is CAISEPDRVTDTQYF. DNA of the CDR3: TGTGCCATCAGTGAGCCCGACAGGGTCACAGATACGCAGTATTTT.

V usage is TRBV18 and J usage is TRBJ2-2; TRBD2 might be the D (5 bases). Trimming took off 2 bases at V and 2 bases at J, with 12 bases between the two ends. Per the germline V gene, CDR1 is KGHSH and CDR2 is LQKENI. The CDR3 sequence is 16 residues long. The CDR3 here is CASSPDGNFNTGELFF. As DNA, the CDR3 is TGTGCCAGCTCACCAGACGGGAATTTCAACACCGGGGAGCTGTTTTTT.

V usage is TRBV19 and J usage is TRBJ2-7, with 8 bases identical to TRBD1. Per the germline V gene, CDR1 is LNHDA and CDR2 is SQIVND (reference sequence). V lost 6 bases to trimming and J lost 7 bases; unmatched junction nucleotides: 11. The CDR3 loop spans 14 amino acids. CDR3 residues: CASRTDRDEREQYF. The DNA of the CDR3 is TGTGCCAGTAGGACGGACAGGGATGAGCGTGAGCAGTACTTC.

The genes are TRBV15 and TRBJ1-1, with 7 bases matching TRBD1. J gave up 6 bases and V 1 base, and 8 bases lay outside the gene matches. This CDR3 region has 15 residues. Germline loops: CDR1 LNHNV, CDR2 YYDKDF (reference sequence). CDR3 region: CATSRATGWGAEAFF. In DNA, the CDR3 is TGTGCCACCAGCAGAGCGACAGGGTGGGGGGCTGAAGCTTTCTTT. Together with reference TRBV15 and TRBJ1-1, the CDR3 gives the full variable domain: DAMVIQNPRYQVTQFGKPVTLSCSQTLNHNVMYWYQQKSSQAPKLLFHYYDKDFNNEADTPDNFQSRRPNTSFCFLDIRSPGLGDTAMYLCATSRATGWGAEAFFGQGTRLTVV.

The chain is built from TRBV4-3 and TRBJ2-2; D might be TRBD1 (6 bases). Germline V gene lookup returns CDR1 LGHNA and CDR2 YSLEER. Trimming pared 3 bases from V and 7 bases from J, leaving 15 bases between. The CDR3 spans 15 residues. The CDR3 loop reads CASSHETRGNGELFF. CDR3 coding DNA: TGCGCCAGCAGCCACGAAACGAGGGGGAACGGGGAGCTGTTTTTT.

This rearrangement joins TRBV6-6 to TRBJ1-2; 7 bases fit TRBD1. The J segment lost 5 bases and the V segment lost 6 bases, leaving 6 bases of the junction unmatched. From germline, CDR1 is MNHNY and CDR2 SVGAGI (reference sequence). The CDR3 has 13 amino acids. CDR3 loop: CASSSGQTYGYTF. CDR3 coding DNA: TGTGCCAGCAGCTCGGGACAGACATATGGCTACACCTTC.

This clone appeared a few times. The chain combines TRBV7-3 with TRBJ2-1; 9 bases fit TRBD2. This CDR3 contains 15 residues. J was trimmed by 6 bases and V by 5 bases; bases with no gene match: 8. Germline CDR1 and CDR2: SGHTA and FQGTGA. The CDR3 DNA is TGTGCCAGCAGCCCCTGGGCGGGAGGGAGCAATGAGCAGTTCTTC. Its protein is CASSPWAGGSNEQFF. Full variable domain (missing parts from reference TRBV7-3 and TRBJ2-1): GAGVSQTPSNKVTEKGKYVELRCDPISGHTALYWYRQSLGQGPEFLIYFQGTGAADDSGLPNDRFFAVRPEGSVSTLKIQRTERGDSAVYLCASSPWAGGSNEQFFGPGTRLTVL.

The chain is built from TRBV2 and TRBJ1-4; 8 nucleotides align to TRBD1. V lost 4 bases, J lost 8 bases, and 6 bases stayed unmatched. The CDR3 consists of 14 residues. CDR1 and CDR2 from the germline V gene are SNHLY and FYNNEI. The CDR3 coding sequence is TGTGCCAGCAGTGGGCAGGGGGCGCGAGAAAAACTGTTTTTT. Protein sequence: CASSGQGAREKLFF. Supplemented by reference TRBV2 and TRBJ1-4, the full variable domain reads EPEVTQTPSHQVTQMGQEVILRCVPISNHLYFYWYRQILGQKVEFLVSFYNNEISEKSEIFDDQFSVERPDGSNFTLKIRSTKLEDSAMYFCASSGQGAREKLFFGSGTQLSVL.

The genes are TRBV5-1 and TRBJ2-1; 9 nucleotides agree with TRBD2. V was clipped by 1 base and J by 4 bases; unmatched bases: 15. Germline V gives CDR1 SGHRS, CDR2 YFSETQ. CDR3 size: 19 residues. CDR3 in amino acids: CASSLFGLIASGTYNEQFF. CDR3 in DNA: TGCGCCAGCAGCTTGTTTGGACTAATCGCTAGCGGGACTTACAATGAGCAGTTCTTC.

The chain is built from TRBV18 and TRBJ2-7; unclear D gene. Germline CDR1 and CDR2: KGHSH and LQKENI. The CDR3 runs to 14 residues. Trimming removed 0 bases from V and 2 bases from J, with 8 bases in between. The CDR3 region has the DNA TGTGCCAGCTCACCACCGAGTCATCCCTACGAGCAGTACTTC. Encoded protein: CASSPPSHPYEQYF.